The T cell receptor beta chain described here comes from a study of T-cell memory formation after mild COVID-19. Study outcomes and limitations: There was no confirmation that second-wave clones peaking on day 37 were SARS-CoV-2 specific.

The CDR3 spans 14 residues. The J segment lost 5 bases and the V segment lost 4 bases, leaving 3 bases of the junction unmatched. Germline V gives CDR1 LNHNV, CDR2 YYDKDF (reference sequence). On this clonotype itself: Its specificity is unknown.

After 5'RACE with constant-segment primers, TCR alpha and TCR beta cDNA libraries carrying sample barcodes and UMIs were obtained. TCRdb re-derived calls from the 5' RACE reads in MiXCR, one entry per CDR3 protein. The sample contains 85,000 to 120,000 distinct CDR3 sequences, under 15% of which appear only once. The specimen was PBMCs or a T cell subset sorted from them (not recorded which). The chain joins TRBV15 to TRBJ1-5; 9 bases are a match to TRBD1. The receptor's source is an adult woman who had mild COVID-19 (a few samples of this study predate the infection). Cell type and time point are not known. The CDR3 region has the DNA TGTGCCACCAGCACGGGACAGGGACATCAGCCCCAGCATTTT. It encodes CATSTGQGHQPQHF. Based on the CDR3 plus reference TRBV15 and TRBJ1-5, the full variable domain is DAMVIQNPRYQVTQFGKPVTLSCSQTLNHNVMYWYQQKSSQAPKLLFHYYDKDFNNEADTPDNFQSRRPNTSFCFLDIRSPGLGDTAMYLCATSTGQGHQPQHFGDGTRLSIL.